These 24 T cell receptor beta chains share one sample of origin, sequenced in a study of OX40 agonist ivuxolimab in advanced cancers. The protocol was immunoSEQ multiplex PCR, while the TCRdb copy is restricted to in-frame clones and leaves out a portion. The sample records around 80,000 clones, roughly 87% being singletons. The sequences come from CD4+ or CD8+ T cells sorted from blood, collected in a trial of the OX40 agonist ivuxolimab. These receptors were taken from an adult with an advanced solid tumor such as melanoma, head and neck, liver or kidney cancer.

This chain joins TRBV6-1 and TRBJ2-6; 8 bases are a match to TRBD2. The germline gives CDR1 MNHNS, CDR2 SASEGT. The CDR3 totals 17 residues. V lost 4 bases, J lost 2 bases, and 7 bases stayed unmatched. CDR3 sequence reads: CASSAPSGGAGANVLTF. The CDR3 nucleotides are TGTGCCAGCAGTGCCCCCTCGGGGGGGGCTGGGGCCAACGTCCTGACTTTC.

This clone is termed medium-sized. The gene calls are TRBV7-9 and TRBJ2-2; D is unclear. Germline values: CDR1 SEHNR, CDR2 FQNEAQ (reference sequence). The CDR3 contains 13 residues. V lost 1 base and J 5 bases, leaving 5 bases between the germline ends. As DNA, the CDR3 is TGTGCCAGCAGCTTAGTTCAGACCGGGGAGCTGTTTTTT. Protein: CASSLVQTGELFF.

The rearrangement joins TRBV6-1 to TRBJ1-5; tentative D call: TRBD1 (6 bases). This CDR3 has 14 amino acids. V was trimmed by 6 bases and J by 4 bases, leaving 13 bases between them. Germline CDR1 is MNHNS and CDR2 is SASEGT. The CDR3: CASRGGAINQPQHF. The CDR3 nucleotides are TGTGCCAGCAGAGGGGGGGCAATAAATCAGCCCCAGCATTTT.

The J gene is TRBJ2-7, the V gene TRBV19, with D hard to call. The germline V and J ends were trimmed by 5 bases and 6 bases, with 8 bases remaining between them. In germline, CDR1 is LNHDA, CDR2 SQIVND (reference sequence). The CDR3 is made up of 11 amino acids. The CDR3 region is CASSPGIEQYF. The CDR3 DNA is TGTGCCAGTAGTCCTGGAATCGAGCAGTACTTC.

The chain joins TRBV27 to TRBJ2-4, with 10 bases lining up with TRBD1. CDR1 and CDR2 from the germline V gene are MNHEY and SMNVEV (reference sequence). The CDR3 has 17 residues. V was clipped by 5 bases and J by 2 bases; unmatched bases: 9. The CDR3: CASSAGTGVRSKNIQYF. The CDR3 nucleotides are TGTGCCAGCAGTGCGGGGACAGGGGTACGGTCCAAAAACATTCAGTACTTC.

V is TRBV6-4 and J is TRBJ2-1, with 11 positions matching TRBD2. There are 13 residues in the CDR3. V lost 4 bases, J lost 9 bases, and 2 bases stayed unmatched. Germline lookup yields CDR1 MRHNA and CDR2 SNTAGT. In DNA form, the CDR3 reads TGTGCCAGCAGTGTACTAGCGGGAGCTGAGCAGTTCTTC. As protein: CASSVLAGAEQFF.

This chain connects TRBV7-2 to TRBJ1-4; 12 nucleotides line up with TRBD1. Looked up from germline, CDR1 is SGHTA and CDR2 is FQGNSA. The CDR3 extends over 15 amino acids. V trimming: 5 bases; J trimming: 8 bases; junction bases outside the gene matches: 6. The CDR3: CASSAGQGAGEKLFF. The CDR3 bases are TGTGCCAGCAGCGCGGGACAGGGGGCTGGAGAAAAACTGTTTTTT.

This CDR3 is CASSPGQGRSGYTF. The CDR3 DNA is TGTGCCAGCAGCCCGGGACAGGGTCGGAGCGGCTACACCTTC. The chain links TRBV5-4 to TRBJ1-2, with 9 bases aligning to TRBD1. V lost 4 bases and J lost 8; bases outside the gene matches: 9. There are 14 residues in the CDR3. Germline values: CDR1 SGHNT, CDR2 YYREEE (reference sequence).

Here the CDR3 reads CASSLAGKGYGYTF. CDR3 nucleotides: TGTGCCAGCAGTTTAGCAGGGAAGGGTTATGGCTACACCTTC. The chain couples TRBV27 to TRBJ1-2; possible D gene TRBD1, 5 bases. In germline, CDR1 is MNHEY, CDR2 SMNVEV (reference sequence). The CDR3 is 14 amino acids. Trimming cost V 2 bases and J 5 bases, with 12 bases left between them.

This clone was seen once. The chain combines TRBV28 with TRBJ2-7, with D possibly matching TRBD2 (5 bases). Germline loops: CDR1 MDHEN, CDR2 SYDVKM. This CDR3 spans 14 amino acids. The V end was cut by 2 bases, the J end by 6 bases, with 14 bases between. CDR3 in amino acids: CASSLVSQRAEQYF. The CDR3 region has the DNA TGTGCCAGCAGTTTAGTCTCCCAGAGGGCCGAGCAGTACTTC.

The chain is built from TRBV5-1 and TRBJ1-2; maybe TRBD1 (5 bases). This CDR3 has 12 residues. The germline CDR1 and CDR2 sequences are SGHRS and YFSETQ. V lost 4 bases and J 13 bases, leaving 17 bases between the germline ends. The CDR3 region is CASSPGTGLGTF. The CDR3 region has the DNA TGCGCCAGCAGCCCCGGGACCGGCTTAGGCACCTTC.

This clone was observed once. V and J are TRBV7-9 and TRBJ2-7, with D perhaps TRBD2 (6 bases). This CDR3 spans 12 amino acids. The germline gives CDR1 SEHNR, CDR2 FQNEAQ (reference sequence). The V end was cut by 4 bases, the J end by 7 bases, with 11 bases between. CDR3 coding DNA: TGTGCCAGCAGCTCGCAGGGAGGAGAGCAGTACTTC. Its translation is CASSSQGGEQYF.

The chain couples TRBV5-4 to TRBJ2-1; tentatively, D is TRBD1 (5 bases). The CDR3 is made up of 14 amino acids. Trimming removed 0 bases from V and 6 bases from J, with 10 bases in between. Germline CDR1 SGHNT, CDR2 YYREEE (reference sequence). CDR3 loop: CASSLVGAGNEQFF. The CDR3 coding sequence is TGTGCCAGCAGCTTGGTAGGGGCTGGCAATGAGCAGTTCTTC.

The sample holds a few counts of this clone. The chain couples TRBV6-1 to TRBJ1-5; D may be TRBD1 (6 bases). Trimming stripped 8 bases from V and 3 bases from J, with 14 bases between. The CDR3 loop spans 14 amino acids. Germline CDR1 and CDR2: MNHNS and SASEGT. The CDR3 region has the DNA TGTGCCAGCCGACGGGACACTCTCAATCAGCCCCAGCATTTT. Translating gives CASRRDTLNQPQHF.

This clone was seen a handful of times. The rearrangement joins TRBV6-6 to TRBJ1-1, with 9 bases fitting TRBD1. J was trimmed by 12 bases and V by 8 bases; bases with no gene match: 13. Germline V gene lookup returns CDR1 MNHNY and CDR2 SVGAGI (reference sequence). This CDR3 is built from 13 residues. The CDR3 bases are TGTGCCAGCGGTCCATCTGGGGGACAGGGTACTTTCTTT. Amino acid sequence: CASGPSGGQGTFF.

This clone was detected once. The CDR3 here is CASGLIPSYYGYTF. CDR3 DNA sequence: TGTGCCAGCGGACTTATCCCCTCGTACTATGGCTACACCTTC. This chain links TRBV2 with TRBJ1-2; no clear D gene. Trimming took off 8 bases at V and 3 bases at J, with 16 bases between the two ends. There are 14 residues in the CDR3. Germline CDR1 is SNHLY and CDR2 is FYNNEI.

This chain links TRBV28 with TRBJ2-5, with D possibly TRBD1 on 5 matching bases. Germline CDR1 MDHEN, CDR2 SYDVKM. V was cut by 5 bases and J by 7 bases, with 20 bases left in between. The CDR3 sequence is 15 residues long. CDR3 amino acids: CASSPSRAPWGTQYF. CDR3 nucleotides: TGTGCCAGCAGTCCGAGCAGGGCACCCTGGGGGACCCAGTACTTC.

The V and J genes are TRBV30 and TRBJ1-4, with D perhaps matching TRBD1 (6 bases). V gave up 4 bases and J gave up 7 bases, with 16 bases separating them. The CDR3 is 14 amino acids. Germline loops: CDR1 GTSNPN, CDR2 SVGIG (reference sequence). CDR3 sequence: CAWIPWGRGEKLFF. CDR3 DNA sequence: TGTGCCTGGATCCCTTGGGGCAGGGGTGAAAAACTGTTTTTT.

The chain is built from TRBV6-6 and TRBJ1-1, with D maybe TRBD1 (6 bases). Germline-derived CDR1 and CDR2 are MNHNY and SVGAGI (reference sequence). The germline V and J ends were trimmed by 7 bases and 4 bases, with 22 bases remaining between them. The CDR3 length is 16 residues. In DNA form, the CDR3 reads TGTGCCAGCACCCTAGACCCCCAGGGGATAGTCACTGAAGCTTTCTTT. This gives the protein CASTLDPQGIVTEAFF.

This chain connects TRBV19 to TRBJ2-1; the match to TRBD2 covers 12 bases. With 4 bases clipped from V and 9 bases from J, the junction kept 16 bases outside the gene matches. This CDR3 is 18 amino acids long. The V gene's germline CDR1 is LNHDA and CDR2 SQIVND (reference sequence). The CDR3 nucleotides are TGTGCCAGTAGTACCCCCGGACTAGCGGGGTCAAGGGAAGGTGAGCAGTTCTTC. Translated: CASSTPGLAGSREGEQFF.

The V call is TRBV30, the J call TRBJ1-2; the match to TRBD1 covers 10 bases. Germline V gene data show CDR1 as GTSNPN and CDR2 as SVGIG (reference sequence). The V segment lost 5 bases and the J segment 2 bases; nucleotides outside the gene matches: 17. The CDR3 consists of 18 residues. CDR3: CAWVLPGTGAFGNYGYTF. Here the CDR3 DNA reads TGTGCCTGGGTACTCCCCGGGACAGGGGCTTTCGGGAACTATGGCTACACCTTC.

The V gene is TRBV19, the J gene TRBJ1-1; unclear D gene. Germline assignment: CDR1 LNHDA and CDR2 SQIVND (reference sequence). The CDR3 consists of 14 residues. The V gene lost 6 bases and the J gene lost 1 base, with 12 bases spanning the gap. The CDR3 DNA sequence: TGTGCCAGTAGGGAACTAACACAGAACACTGAAGCTTTCTTT. This codes for CASRELTQNTEAFF.

The chain uses TRBV7-7 and TRBJ2-2; tentative D call: TRBD2 (6 bases). Between the trimmed V and J ends, which lost 5 bases and 0 bases, there was a span of 13 bases. The CDR3 is made up of 16 amino acids. From germline, CDR1 is SSHAT and CDR2 FNYEAQ (reference sequence). CDR3 coding DNA: TGTGCCAGCAGCCCTACGCCGGGGGCGAACACCGGGGAGCTGTTTTTT. As protein: CASSPTPGANTGELFF.

V usage is TRBV7-2 and J usage is TRBJ2-1; 9 bases are shared with TRBD2. CDR1 SGHTA and CDR2 FQGNSA come from the germline V gene. Trimming cost V 11 bases and J 2 bases; bases outside gene matches: 10. There are 15 residues in the CDR3. Here the CDR3 reads CASLWREGPYNEQFF. The CDR3 coding sequence is TGTGCCTCTTTGTGGCGGGAGGGCCCCTACAATGAGCAGTTCTTC.